These T cell receptor beta chains were read from a single sample in a study of blood T cell repertoires in COVID-19. Sequencing used immunoSEQ multiplex PCR; TCRdb keeps in-frame clones, though not all of them. The sample records some 170,000 clones, roughly 80% being singletons. Sequencing was carried out using peripheral blood. All receptors come from a man aged 55 to 70 with acute or convalescent COVID-19. CDR3s include the opening cysteine and the closing phenylalanine or tryptophan. Each record gives: J gene, D gene, V gene, CDR3 length, clone size, CDR3 protein, CDR3 DNA. The D gene is left open where the match is weak. Not all rows give a size; the values are once, few, many and, for expanded clones, a class.

TRBJ2-7 TRBD1 TRBV19 14 few CASSAKTGGGEQYF TGTGCCAGTAGTGCTAAAACAGGGGGAGGCGAGCAGTACTTC
TRBJ1-2 NA TRBV25-1 14 NA CATNTGGGAVGYTF TGTGCCACCAATACCGGGGGAGGGGCGGTCGGCTACACCTTC
TRBJ2-3 NA TRBV6-4 13 NA CASSDSSGDTQYF TGTGCCAGCAGTGACTCTAGCGGAGATACGCAGTATTTT
TRBJ1-1 TRBD1 TRBV30 14 NA CAWTGGQKNTEAFF TGTGCCTGGACAGGGGGGCAGAAGAACACTGAAGCTTTCTTT
TRBJ1-1 NA TRBV2 13 NA CASTRQSNTEAFF TGTGCCAGCACACGACAGTCGAACACTGAAGCTTTCTTT
TRBJ2-7 TRBD2 TRBV27 15 NA CASSSRGGLGYEQYF TGTGCCAGCAGTTCTAGGGGAGGGCTGGGATACGAGCAGTACTTC
TRBJ2-5 TRBD2 TRBV10-2 15 few CASRILAGVAETQYF TGCGCCAGCAGGATACTAGCGGGGGTTGCAGAGACCCAGTACTTC
TRBJ1-2 NA TRBV5-4 14 few CASSLRGSNYGYTF TGTGCCAGCAGCTTGCGCGGATCTAACTATGGCTACACCTTC
TRBJ1-1 NA TRBV18 15 NA CASSPNPGMNTEAFF TGTGCCAGCTCACCAAACCCAGGAATGAACACTGAAGCTTTCTTT
TRBJ1-2 TRBD1 TRBV2 13 NA CASILTGTYGYTF TGTGCCAGCATTCTGACAGGGACCTATGGCTACACCTTC
TRBJ1-3 NA TRBV27 14 NA CASSPRGSGNTIYF TGTGCCAGCAGTCCAAGGGGCTCTGGAAACACCATATATTTT
TRBJ2-1 TRBD2 TRBV9 12 NA CASSGLVGEQFF TGTGCCAGCAGTGGACTAGTCGGGGAGCAGTTCTTC
TRBJ2-6 NA TRBV15 17 NA CATSREPQGRGTNVLTF TGTGCCACCAGCAGAGAACCCCAGGGGCGAGGGACCAACGTCCTGACTTTC
TRBJ2-3 NA TRBV27 20 few CASSFIYGTGHPNSTDTQYF TGTGCCAGCAGTTTTATCTATGGTACGGGACACCCGAATAGCACAGATACGCAGTATTTT
TRBJ1-6 NA TRBV10-3 13 large CAISESGNSPLHF TGTGCCATCAGTGAGTCCGGTAATTCACCCCTCCACTTT
TRBJ1-2 NA TRBV28 12 once CASSSLNYGYTF TGTGCCAGCAGTTCCTTAAACTATGGCTACACCTTC
TRBJ2-3 TRBD1 TRBV19 16 NA CASSIAGGGLTDTQYF TGTGCCAGTAGTATCGCAGGGGGCGGTTTAACAGATACGCAGTATTTT
TRBJ2-7 TRBD1 TRBV19 13 NA CASSRGQGNEQYF TGTGCCAGTAGCCGGGGACAGGGAAACGAGCAGTACTTC
TRBJ1-1 NA TRBV7-3 13 NA CASSLGQAEEAFF TGTGCCAGCAGCTTAGGGCAGGCAGAAGAAGCTTTCTTT
TRBJ1-1 NA TRBV19 11 NA CASYRATEAFF TGTGCCAGTTACAGGGCCACTGAAGCTTTCTTT
TRBJ2-3 NA TRBV5-6 15 NA CASSSDLAQEGTQYF TGTGCCAGCAGCTCGGATCTAGCTCAAGAGGGTACGCAGTATTTT
TRBJ2-1 TRBD2 TRBV7-3 16 NA CASSLRSLGTSSEQFF TGTGCCAGCAGCTTAAGATCGTTGGGGACTAGCTCGGAGCAGTTCTTC
TRBJ2-3 NA TRBV7-2 15 NA CASSLQAGLTDTQYF TGTGCCAGCAGCTTACAAGCGGGCCTCACAGATACGCAGTATTTT
TRBJ1-2 NA TRBV4-1 15 NA CASSPTALAFYGYTF TGCGCCAGCAGCCCGACAGCACTTGCCTTCTATGGCTACACCTTC
TRBJ1-3 TRBD1 TRBV9 17 NA CASSVGQGVTSGNTIYF TGTGCCAGCAGCGTAGGGCAGGGGGTGACTTCTGGAAACACCATATATTTT
TRBJ1-4 TRBD1 TRBV30 15 few CAWSPGTGGREKLFF TGTGCCTGGAGTCCCGGGACAGGGGGCCGGGAAAAACTGTTTTTT
TRBJ2-5 TRBD1 TRBV7-2 17 NA CASSLTFGTGVLETQYF TGTGCCAGCAGCTTAACTTTTGGGACAGGGGTATTAGAGACCCAGTACTTC